The rows below give T cell receptor beta chains drawn from one sample of a study of OX40 agonist ivuxolimab in advanced cancers. Clones were sequenced by immunoSEQ multiplex PCR, and TCRdb holds only the in-frame ones, with some missing. The sample yields about 70,000 clones, around 90% seen once. The starting material was CD4+ or CD8+ T cells sorted from blood, obtained in a trial of the OX40 agonist ivuxolimab. The receptors come from an adult with an advanced solid tumor such as melanoma, head and neck, liver or kidney cancer. Both conserved end residues are part of each CDR3. A D gene is named only where the DNA matches it firmly. Clone sizes are given selectively: once, few, many, or a class where the clone is expanded.

J: TRBJ2-1; D: .; size: .; V: TRBV19; DNA: TGTGCCAGTACAAACGTGGACAGTTCCTACAATGAGCAGTTCTTC; CDR3: CASTNVDSSYNEQFF
J: TRBJ1-5; D: TRBD1; size: .; V: TRBV5-4; DNA: TGTGCCAGCAGCTTGGTTAGGACAGGGGACAGCAATCAGCCCCAGCATTTT; CDR3: CASSLVRTGDSNQPQHF
J: TRBJ2-1; D: TRBD2; size: .; V: TRBV6-5; DNA: TGTGCCAGCAGTGAACTAGCGGGAGGGATCTTC; CDR3: CASSELAGGIF
J: TRBJ2-1; D: TRBD2; size: once; V: TRBV7-2; DNA: TGTGCCAGCAGCTTAGCGGGGACTAGCGGGGGATTCTCCTACAATGAGCAGTTCTTC; CDR3: CASSLAGTSGGFSYNEQFF
J: TRBJ2-7; D: .; size: few; V: TRBV30; DNA: TGTGCCTGGATCGACTATTTCAATACCCACGAGCAGTACTTC; CDR3: CAWIDYFNTHEQYF
J: TRBJ2-3; D: .; size: .; V: TRBV5-1; DNA: TGCGCCAGCAGCTTGGATAGGGCCAGTGGCACAGATACGCAGTATTTT; CDR3: CASSLDRASGTDTQYF
J: TRBJ1-1; D: .; size: .; V: TRBV19; DNA: TGTGCCAGTAGTATCAGGGGACGGGCCACTGAAGCTTTCTTT; CDR3: CASSIRGRATEAFF
J: TRBJ1-4; D: .; size: .; V: TRBV28; DNA: TGTGCCAGCAGTAGGCCACTACCTGAAAAACTGTTTTTT; CDR3: CASSRPLPEKLFF
J: TRBJ1-6; D: .; size: .; V: TRBV5-1; DNA: TGCGCCAGCAGCCAAATACTACAGGGAGGTAATTCACCCCTCCACTTT; CDR3: CASSQILQGGNSPLHF
J: TRBJ2-2; D: TRBD2; size: .; V: TRBV5-1; DNA: TGCGCCAGCAGCTTGGAGGTCGGGAGTAGCGGGGGGCCCACCGGGGAGCTGTTTTTT; CDR3: CASSLEVGSSGGPTGELFF
J: TRBJ2-5; D: TRBD1; size: .; V: TRBV6-6; DNA: TGTGCCAGCAGTTTATTCCCTGACAGGGACGAGACCCAGTACTTC; CDR3: CASSLFPDRDETQYF
J: TRBJ1-2; D: TRBD1; size: .; V: TRBV6-6; DNA: TGTGTCAGCAGACGACAGGGTGGTGGCTACACCTTC; CDR3: CVSRRQGGGYTF
J: TRBJ2-1; D: .; size: once; V: TRBV9; DNA: TGTGCCAGCAGCGTAGAAAGTCGAATCTACAATGAGCAGTTCTTC; CDR3: CASSVESRIYNEQFF
J: TRBJ1-4; D: .; size: .; V: TRBV6-5; DNA: TGTGCCAGCAGTTCTGGACTGAAAACGGGTGAAAAACTGTTTTTT; CDR3: CASSSGLKTGEKLFF
J: TRBJ1-6; D: .; size: .; V: TRBV28; DNA: TGTGCCAGCAGTAGGGCAGGACCTAATTCACCCCTCCACTTT; CDR3: CASSRAGPNSPLHF
J: TRBJ2-3; D: TRBD2; size: few; V: TRBV6-5; DNA: TGTGCCAGCAGTCCTATAGCGGGAGGCACAGATACGCAGTATTTT; CDR3: CASSPIAGGTDTQYF
J: TRBJ1-1; D: TRBD1; size: .; V: TRBV5-1; DNA: TGCGCCAGCAGCTTGGGGACAGGGGGAGGGAAAGCTTTCTTT; CDR3: CASSLGTGGGKAFF
J: TRBJ2-7; D: TRBD2; size: .; V: TRBV5-4; DNA: TGTGCCAGCAGCTTGGGCAGCGGGAGTATGTACGAGCAGTACTTC; CDR3: CASSLGSGSMYEQYF
J: TRBJ2-1; D: TRBD1; size: .; V: TRBV18; DNA: TGTGCCAGCTCACCACCGGGGACAGGGGGGAATGAGCAGTTCTTC; CDR3: CASSPPGTGGNEQFF
J: TRBJ1-4; D: TRBD1; size: .; V: TRBV5-6; DNA: TGTGCCAGCAGATCAACAGGGGTGTATGAAAAACTGTTTTTT; CDR3: CASRSTGVYEKLFF
J: TRBJ2-3; D: .; size: .; V: TRBV5-1; DNA: TGCGCCAGCAGCTTTGTAGGGGGGGCTCGCACAGATACGCAGTATTTT; CDR3: CASSFVGGARTDTQYF
J: TRBJ2-2; D: .; size: .; V: TRBV19; DNA: TGTGCCAGTAGTATGGGGCAGGTTAACACCGGGGAGCTGTTTTTT; CDR3: CASSMGQVNTGELFF
J: TRBJ2-1; D: TRBD2; size: .; V: TRBV5-1; DNA: TGCGCCAGCAGCTTCGGCCTAGCGGGGGACAATGAGCAGTTCTTC; CDR3: CASSFGLAGDNEQFF
J: TRBJ2-1; D: .; size: once; V: TRBV6-5; DNA: TGTGCCAGCAGTTACAGCCTAGCCTCCTACAATGAGCAGTTCTTC; CDR3: CASSYSLASYNEQFF
J: TRBJ2-6; D: .; size: .; V: TRBV7-6; DNA: TGTGCCAGCAGCTTTAGCCAGGGGGGTGGGGCCAACGTCCTGACTTTC; CDR3: CASSFSQGGGANVLTF
J: TRBJ2-5; D: TRBD2; size: .; V: TRBV18; DNA: TGTGCCAGCTCACCAGGGACTAGCGGGAGTGGTCAAGAGACCCAGTACTTC; CDR3: CASSPGTSGSGQETQYF
J: TRBJ1-5; D: .; size: .; V: TRBV2; DNA: TGTGCCAGCAGTGTATTTAGGGTCGGTCAGCCCCAGCATTTT; CDR3: CASSVFRVGQPQHF
J: TRBJ2-7; D: TRBD1; size: .; V: TRBV4-2; DNA: TGTGCCAGCAGCCGAGTCGGGACAGGGGACCTCGAGCAGTACTTC; CDR3: CASSRVGTGDLEQYF
J: TRBJ2-7; D: .; size: .; V: TRBV18; DNA: TGTGCCAGCTCACCGGGGACGGGGACGCACAACGAGCAGTACTTC; CDR3: CASSPGTGTHNEQYF
J: TRBJ1-5; D: .; size: few; V: TRBV28; DNA: TGTGCCAGCAGTCAAGACACGATACAGCCCCAGCATTTT; CDR3: CASSQDTIQPQHF
J: TRBJ1-2; D: TRBD1; size: .; V: TRBV30; DNA: TGTGCCTGGTGGGGACAGGGGGGCCTCTATGGCTACACCTTC; CDR3: CAWWGQGGLYGYTF
J: TRBJ1-1; D: TRBD1; size: .; V: TRBV28; DNA: TGTGCCAGCAGTATACAGGGGCTGAGGGCTTTCTTT; CDR3: CASSIQGLRAFF
J: TRBJ2-5; D: .; size: .; V: TRBV5-6; DNA: TGTGCCAGCAGCGTGACAGGAGGAGAGACCCAGTACTTC; CDR3: CASSVTGGETQYF
J: TRBJ2-2; D: TRBD2; size: .; V: TRBV28; DNA: TGTGCCAGCAGATTCGGGGGACTAGCGGGAGGAGGGGGCACCGGGGAGCTGTTTTTT; CDR3: CASRFGGLAGGGGTGELFF
J: TRBJ2-7; D: .; size: .; V: TRBV5-1; DNA: TGCGCCAGCAGCCCTCAAGGATTAGAGCAGTACTTC; CDR3: CASSPQGLEQYF
J: TRBJ2-1; D: .; size: .; V: TRBV5-1; DNA: TGCGCCAGCAGCTTGGCCGGTATGCGGGAAGGCGGCGGGGAGCAGTTCTTC; CDR3: CASSLAGMREGGGEQFF
J: TRBJ2-3; D: TRBD2; size: .; V: TRBV7-2; DNA: TGTGCCAGCAGCCCCCGGGGTAGCGGGGGGGGTGCAGATACGCAGTATTTT; CDR3: CASSPRGSGGGADTQYF
J: TRBJ1-2; D: .; size: .; V: TRBV19; DNA: TGTGCCAGTAGTCAGGGGCCCTATGGCTACACCTTC; CDR3: CASSQGPYGYTF
J: TRBJ2-7; D: TRBD1; size: .; V: TRBV7-9; DNA: TGTGCCAGCAGTCACAGGGGGCGTAGCGACTACGAGCAGTACTTC; CDR3: CASSHRGRSDYEQYF
J: TRBJ1-2; D: .; size: .; V: TRBV30; DNA: TGTGCCTGGACGGCGGGCGATTTCTATGGCTACACCTTC; CDR3: CAWTAGDFYGYTF
J: TRBJ2-3; D: .; size: .; V: TRBV6-1; DNA: TGTGCCAGCAGGGTCGGGGCCAGCACAGATACGCAGTATTTT; CDR3: CASRVGASTDTQYF
J: TRBJ2-3; D: TRBD2; size: .; V: TRBV7-6; DNA: TGTGCCAGCAGCGCCGCTAGCGGGAGGGCAGATACGCAGTATTTT; CDR3: CASSAASGRADTQYF
J: TRBJ1-4; D: .; size: .; V: TRBV28; DNA: TGTGCCAGCAGTTTATCCGGGACGCAGGATGAAAAACTGTTTTTT; CDR3: CASSLSGTQDEKLFF
J: TRBJ1-3; D: .; size: .; V: TRBV5-8; DNA: TGTGCCAGCAGCTTAGATGGAAACACCATATATTTT; CDR3: CASSLDGNTIYF
J: TRBJ2-6; D: TRBD1; size: .; V: TRBV2; DNA: TGTGCCAGCAGTCAGGGGGTCAGTTCTGGGGCCAACGTCCTGACTTTC; CDR3: CASSQGVSSGANVLTF